These T cell receptor beta chains were read from a single sample in a study of blood T cell repertoires in COVID-19. Assay used: immunoSEQ multiplex PCR; TCRdb lists only in-frame clones, some missing. Seen here are more than 250,000 clones, approximately 83% observed once, and the top ten hold around 2.2%. The sequenced sample was PBMCs or T cells enriched from blood (not recorded which). These receptors were collected from a man aged 25-45 years who had recovered from COVID-19. The CDR3 runs from the conserved cysteine through the conserved F or W. The order of the fields is clone size, J gene, V gene, D gene, CDR3 protein, CDR3 DNA. A D gene is named only where the DNA matches it firmly. Size is omitted from some rows. Given values are once, few, many or a class for expanded clones.

clone_size: -; j_call: TRBJ2-5; v_call: TRBV6-5; d_call: TRBD2; cdr3_aa: CASPSPREGETQYF; cdr3_nt: TGTGCCAGCCCAAGCCCTAGGGAGGGGGAGACCCAGTACTTC
clone_size: -; j_call: TRBJ1-3; v_call: TRBV3-1/TRBV3-2; d_call: TRBD1; cdr3_aa: CASSHGTGHLLF; cdr3_nt: TGTGCCAGCAGCCACGGGACAGGGCACCTCCTTTTT
clone_size: many; j_call: TRBJ2-7; v_call: TRBV18; d_call: TRBD1; cdr3_aa: CASSALETGTYEQYF; cdr3_nt: TGTGCCAGCTCAGCGCTTGAGACAGGGACCTACGAGCAGTACTTC
clone_size: -; j_call: TRBJ2-1; v_call: TRBV11-2; d_call: TRBD1; cdr3_aa: CASSAQGQGSYNEQFF; cdr3_nt: TGTGCCAGCAGCGCCCAGGGACAGGGGAGCTACAATGAGCAGTTCTTC
clone_size: -; j_call: TRBJ2-2; v_call: TRBV6-5; d_call: TRBD1; cdr3_aa: CASSYHQGDTGELFF; cdr3_nt: TGTGCCAGCAGTTACCACCAGGGGGACACCGGGGAGCTGTTTTTT
clone_size: -; j_call: TRBJ2-3; v_call: TRBV18; d_call: -; cdr3_aa: CASSPEILQTDTQYF; cdr3_nt: TGTGCCAGCTCACCGGAGATACTGCAGACAGATACGCAGTATTTT
clone_size: -; j_call: TRBJ2-1; v_call: TRBV4-2; d_call: -; cdr3_aa: CASSQDHTGVDEQFF; cdr3_nt: TGTGCCAGCAGCCAAGATCATACGGGGGTTGATGAGCAGTTCTTC
clone_size: -; j_call: TRBJ2-1; v_call: TRBV5-1; d_call: TRBD2; cdr3_aa: CASSTGGPYNEQFF; cdr3_nt: TGCGCCAGTAGCACGGGGGGGCCCTACAATGAGCAGTTCTTC
clone_size: -; j_call: TRBJ2-5; v_call: TRBV19; d_call: TRBD1; cdr3_aa: CASSIIPGTAETQYF; cdr3_nt: TGTGCCAGTAGTATAATCCCTGGGACAGCGGAGACCCAGTACTTC
clone_size: once; j_call: TRBJ1-1; v_call: TRBV19; d_call: TRBD1; cdr3_aa: CASRSGQAGTEAFF; cdr3_nt: TGTGCCAGTAGGTCGGGACAGGCGGGCACTGAAGCTTTCTTT
clone_size: -; j_call: TRBJ1-6; v_call: TRBV19; d_call: TRBD1; cdr3_aa: CATNGQGLTSPLHF; cdr3_nt: TGTGCCACCAATGGACAGGGTTTAACTTCACCCCTCCACTTT
clone_size: -; j_call: TRBJ2-3; v_call: TRBV10-3; d_call: TRBD1; cdr3_aa: CAISELQLGTGDTQYF; cdr3_nt: TGTGCCATCAGTGAGCTTCAACTAGGGACAGGAGATACGCAGTATTTT
clone_size: -; j_call: TRBJ2-2; v_call: TRBV6-5; d_call: -; cdr3_aa: CASSSPRQGGTGELFF; cdr3_nt: TGTGCCAGCAGTTCCCCCAGGCAGGGCGGCACCGGGGAGCTGTTTTTT
clone_size: -; j_call: TRBJ1-1; v_call: TRBV2; d_call: -; cdr3_aa: CASSLDRSMNTEAFF; cdr3_nt: TGTGCCAGCAGCCTAGACAGAAGCATGAACACTGAAGCTTTCTTT
clone_size: -; j_call: TRBJ1-5; v_call: TRBV18; d_call: -; cdr3_aa: CASSPAQGVSNQPQHF; cdr3_nt: TGTGCCAGCTCACCGGCACAGGGCGTGAGCAATCAGCCCCAGCATTTT
clone_size: -; j_call: TRBJ2-6; v_call: TRBV25-1; d_call: TRBD1; cdr3_aa: CASTPGQSFSGGANVLTF; cdr3_nt: TGTGCCAGCACCCCGGGACAGAGTTTCTCGGGTGGGGCCAACGTCCTGACTTTC
clone_size: -; j_call: TRBJ2-5; v_call: TRBV7-8; d_call: -; cdr3_aa: CASSTGQFQTQYF; cdr3_nt: TGTGCCAGCAGCACTGGACAATTCCAGACCCAGTACTTC
clone_size: -; j_call: TRBJ2-7; v_call: TRBV3-1/TRBV3-2; d_call: TRBD2; cdr3_aa: CASSQDRASGNNEQYF; cdr3_nt: TGTGCCAGCAGCCAAGACCGGGCTAGCGGAAACAACGAGCAGTACTTC
clone_size: -; j_call: TRBJ2-5; v_call: TRBV7-9; d_call: TRBD2; cdr3_aa: CASLSTGGAETQYF; cdr3_nt: TGTGCCAGCCTTTCTACGGGGGGGGCCGAGACCCAGTACTTC
clone_size: -; j_call: TRBJ2-5; v_call: TRBV5-8; d_call: TRBD2; cdr3_aa: CASSRNLAGFSRETQYF; cdr3_nt: TGTGCCAGCAGCCGTAATCTAGCGGGGTTTAGTCGAGAGACCCAGTACTTC
clone_size: -; j_call: TRBJ2-7; v_call: TRBV4-2; d_call: TRBD1; cdr3_aa: CASSQGYRDSPYEQYF; cdr3_nt: TGTGCCAGCAGCCAAGGCTACCGGGACAGCCCCTACGAGCAGTACTTC
clone_size: -; j_call: TRBJ2-5; v_call: TRBV12-5; d_call: -; cdr3_aa: CASGLVVSRPVQETQYF; cdr3_nt: TGTGCTAGTGGTTTGGTAGTATCTAGACCCGTCCAAGAGACCCAGTACTTC
clone_size: -; j_call: TRBJ2-1; v_call: TRBV10-3; d_call: TRBD1; cdr3_aa: CATNRDSKGGEQFF; cdr3_nt: TGTGCCACGAACCGGGACAGCAAAGGGGGTGAGCAGTTCTTC
clone_size: few; j_call: TRBJ1-3; v_call: TRBV6-2/TRBV6-3; d_call: -; cdr3_aa: CASSYSGNTIYF; cdr3_nt: TGTGCCAGCAGTTATTCGGGAAACACCATATATTTT
clone_size: -; j_call: TRBJ2-3; v_call: TRBV9; d_call: -; cdr3_aa: CASSSQTRPDTQYF; cdr3_nt: TGTGCCAGCAGCTCCCAGACTAGGCCAGATACGCAGTATTTT
clone_size: -; j_call: TRBJ2-1; v_call: TRBV6-5; d_call: -; cdr3_aa: CASSYSKQLGYNEQFF; cdr3_nt: TGTGCCAGCAGTTACTCGAAACAGTTGGGTTACAATGAGCAGTTCTTC
clone_size: -; j_call: TRBJ2-3; v_call: TRBV11-1; d_call: -; cdr3_aa: CASSLYRGDTQYF; cdr3_nt: TGTGCCAGCAGCTTGTACCGGGGAGATACGCAGTATTTT
clone_size: -; j_call: TRBJ2-4; v_call: TRBV29-1; d_call: -; cdr3_aa: CSVDTGVAKNIQYF; cdr3_nt: TGCAGCGTTGATACGGGGGTGGCCAAAAACATTCAGTACTTC
clone_size: -; j_call: TRBJ1-3; v_call: TRBV10-3; d_call: TRBD1; cdr3_aa: CAISGTGNSGNTIYF; cdr3_nt: TGTGCCATCAGTGGGACAGGGAACTCTGGAAACACCATATATTTT
clone_size: -; j_call: TRBJ1-4; v_call: TRBV7-8; d_call: -; cdr3_aa: CASRRRGANEKLFF; cdr3_nt: TGTGCCAGCAGGAGGAGGGGCGCTAATGAAAAACTGTTTTTT
clone_size: -; j_call: TRBJ1-2; v_call: TRBV3-1/TRBV3-2; d_call: TRBD1; cdr3_aa: CASSQFSGTGDYGYTF; cdr3_nt: TGTGCCAGCAGCCAATTTTCCGGGACAGGGGACTATGGCTACACCTTC
clone_size: -; j_call: TRBJ2-7; v_call: TRBV30; d_call: TRBD2; cdr3_aa: CAWMEVGGSHEQYF; cdr3_nt: TGTGCCTGGATGGAAGTGGGGGGGTCCCACGAGCAGTACTTC
clone_size: -; j_call: TRBJ2-5; v_call: TRBV24-1; d_call: TRBD1; cdr3_aa: CATSELGTDQETQYF; cdr3_nt: TGTGCCACCAGTGAGCTCGGGACAGATCAAGAGACCCAGTACTTC
clone_size: many; j_call: TRBJ2-6; v_call: TRBV6-2/TRBV6-3; d_call: -; cdr3_aa: CASSYSGGSGANVLTF; cdr3_nt: TGTGCCAGCAGTTACTCGGGGGGATCTGGGGCCAACGTCCTGACTTTC
clone_size: -; j_call: TRBJ1-4; v_call: TRBV30; d_call: -; cdr3_aa: CAWSVFPGEKLFF; cdr3_nt: TGTGCCTGGAGTGTATTCCCGGGGGAAAAACTGTTTTTT
clone_size: -; j_call: TRBJ1-3; v_call: TRBV6-4; d_call: -; cdr3_aa: CASSPSGSGNTIYF; cdr3_nt: TGTGCCAGCAGTCCCTCGGGCTCTGGAAACACCATATATTTT
clone_size: once; j_call: TRBJ1-2; v_call: TRBV2; d_call: -; cdr3_aa: CASSEGLAGLGYGYTF; cdr3_nt: TGTGCCAGCAGTGAAGGGCTGGCAGGGCTAGGCTATGGCTACACCTTC
clone_size: -; j_call: TRBJ1-1; v_call: TRBV5-4; d_call: -; cdr3_aa: CASSLASRDTEAFF; cdr3_nt: TGTGCCAGCAGCTTGGCATCCAGGGACACTGAAGCTTTCTTT
clone_size: -; j_call: TRBJ1-1; v_call: TRBV14; d_call: -; cdr3_aa: CASSQDLTTEAFF; cdr3_nt: TGTGCCAGCAGCCAAGATCTGACAACTGAAGCTTTCTTT
clone_size: -; j_call: TRBJ1-1; v_call: TRBV9; d_call: TRBD1; cdr3_aa: CASSEGQGTEAFF; cdr3_nt: TGTGCCAGCAGCGAGGGACAGGGCACTGAAGCTTTCTTT
clone_size: -; j_call: TRBJ1-2; v_call: TRBV30; d_call: -; cdr3_aa: CAWRRTGSNYGYTF; cdr3_nt: TGTGCCTGGAGGCGAACAGGCTCTAACTATGGCTACACCTTC
clone_size: -; j_call: TRBJ1-6; v_call: TRBV3-1/TRBV3-2; d_call: -; cdr3_aa: CASSQDPISYNSPLHF; cdr3_nt: TGTGCCAGCAGCCAAGACCCTATCTCCTATAATTCACCCCTCCACTTT
clone_size: -; j_call: TRBJ2-7; v_call: TRBV9; d_call: TRBD2; cdr3_aa: CASSARLAGGRGEQYF; cdr3_nt: TGTGCCAGCAGCGCGAGACTAGCGGGGGGAAGAGGCGAGCAGTACTTC
clone_size: -; j_call: TRBJ2-5; v_call: TRBV19; d_call: TRBD2; cdr3_aa: CASTPGTSGEETQYF; cdr3_nt: TGTGCCAGTACCCCTGGGACTAGCGGGGAAGAGACCCAGTACTTC
clone_size: -; j_call: TRBJ1-2; v_call: TRBV2; d_call: -; cdr3_aa: CASSTHGGIYTF; cdr3_nt: TGTGCCAGCAGTACCCACGGGGGAATTTACACCTTC
clone_size: few; j_call: TRBJ1-1; v_call: TRBV10-2; d_call: TRBD1; cdr3_aa: CASRDRITEAFF; cdr3_nt: TGCGCCAGCAGGGACAGGATCACTGAAGCTTTCTTT
clone_size: -; j_call: TRBJ2-7; v_call: TRBV11-1; d_call: -; cdr3_aa: CASSLGQDPYEQYF; cdr3_nt: TGTGCCAGCAGCTTAGGTCAGGATCCCTACGAGCAGTACTTC
clone_size: -; j_call: TRBJ1-2; v_call: TRBV2; d_call: -; cdr3_aa: CASTLGGVNYGYTF; cdr3_nt: TGTGCCAGCACATTAGGAGGGGTCAACTATGGCTACACCTTC
clone_size: -; j_call: TRBJ1-6; v_call: TRBV30; d_call: -; cdr3_aa: CAWSFRSGGRSPLHF; cdr3_nt: TGTGCCTGGAGTTTCCGTTCGGGGGGGAGGTCACCCCTCCACTTT
clone_size: -; j_call: TRBJ2-5; v_call: TRBV19; d_call: TRBD2; cdr3_aa: CASSISGGAYQETQYF; cdr3_nt: TGTGCCAGTAGTATAAGCGGGGGGGCCTATCAAGAGACCCAGTACTTC
clone_size: -; j_call: TRBJ2-7; v_call: TRBV18; d_call: -; cdr3_aa: CASSPRAGSSYEQYF; cdr3_nt: TGTGCCAGCTCACCCCGGGCGGGGAGCTCCTACGAGCAGTACTTC
clone_size: -; j_call: TRBJ1-1; v_call: TRBV18; d_call: -; cdr3_aa: CASSPLRISGGAVTEAFF; cdr3_nt: TGTGCCAGCTCACCACTTAGAATCAGTGGGGGGGCAGTCACTGAAGCTTTCTTT
clone_size: -; j_call: TRBJ1-2; v_call: TRBV9; d_call: TRBD1; cdr3_aa: CASSVGWDRPYGYTF; cdr3_nt: TGTGCCAGCAGCGTTGGGTGGGACAGGCCCTATGGCTACACCTTC
clone_size: once; j_call: TRBJ2-3; v_call: TRBV5-1; d_call: TRBD2; cdr3_aa: CASSRTSGGASSTDTQYF; cdr3_nt: TGCGCCAGCAGCAGAACTAGCGGGGGGGCCTCTAGCACAGATACGCAGTATTTT
clone_size: -; j_call: TRBJ2-5; v_call: TRBV9; d_call: TRBD2; cdr3_aa: CASSVGPGGAAETQYF; cdr3_nt: TGTGCCAGCAGCGTAGGGCCCGGGGGGGCCGCAGAGACCCAGTACTTC